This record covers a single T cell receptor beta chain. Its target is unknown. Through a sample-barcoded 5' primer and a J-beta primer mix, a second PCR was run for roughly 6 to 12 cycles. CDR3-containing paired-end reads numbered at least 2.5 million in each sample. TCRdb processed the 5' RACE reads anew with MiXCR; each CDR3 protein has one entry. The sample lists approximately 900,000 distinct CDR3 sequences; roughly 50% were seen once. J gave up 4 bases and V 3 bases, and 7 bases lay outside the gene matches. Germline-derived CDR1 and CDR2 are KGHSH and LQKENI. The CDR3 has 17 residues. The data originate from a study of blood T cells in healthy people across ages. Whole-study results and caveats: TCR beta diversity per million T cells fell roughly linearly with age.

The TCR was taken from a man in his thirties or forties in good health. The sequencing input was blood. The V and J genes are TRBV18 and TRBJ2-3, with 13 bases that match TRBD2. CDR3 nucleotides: TGTGCCAGCTCACCGCCGGGACTAGCGGGAAGGGCAGATACGCAGTATTTT. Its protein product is CASSPPGLAGRADTQYF.